Listed here are 5 T cell receptor beta chains from one sample, sequenced in a study of identical twins. TCRdb used MiXCR to reprocess the 5' RACE reads, holding one entry per CDR3 protein. The sample consists of some 760,000 distinct CDR3 sequences, 15% to 20% of them appearing once. This sample was shared with a second study, whose subject was T cells expressing NK-cell markers.

Sequences were obtained from PBMCs. The receptors were gathered from a woman aged 18-30 years in good health.

This clonotype was seen a handful of times. For the CDR3, the DNA is TGCAGCGTTGGGAGACTCGGCAATGAGCAGTTCTTC. Protein product: CSVGRLGNEQFF. J is TRBJ2-1 and V is TRBV29-1; D call uncertain. Trimming left V 4 bases short and J 6 bases short, with 10 bases between. CDR3 length equals 12 residues. Germline CDR1 and CDR2: SQVTM and ANQGSEA.

The CDR3 region has the DNA TGCGCCAGCAGCTTGGTACTAGCGGGGCAAAACAATGAGCAGTTCTTC. The encoded protein is CASSLVLAGQNNEQFF. The chain joins TRBV5-1 to TRBJ2-1; 10 bases are shared with TRBD2. CDR1 is SGHRS and CDR2 is YFSETQ in the germline V gene. The CDR3 totals 16 residues. V gave up 0 bases and J gave up 5 bases; unmatched junction bases: 5.

This clonotype was observed a few times. The chain joins TRBV11-2 to TRBJ1-3; the D gene is possibly TRBD1 (5 bases). V was pared by 0 bases and J by 4 bases, with 16 bases between. The CDR3 consists of 17 residues. Germline CDR1 and CDR2: SGHAT and FQNNGV. Here the CDR3 reads CASSLEPPGPVGNTIYF. In DNA form, the CDR3 reads TGTGCCAGCAGCTTAGAACCTCCGGGGCCGGTCGGAAACACCATATATTTT. Supplemented by reference TRBV11-2 and TRBJ1-3, the full variable domain reads EAGVAQSPRYKIIEKRQSVAFWCNPISGHATLYWYQQILGQGPKLLIQFQNNGVVDDSQLPKDRFSAERLKGVDSTLKIQPAKLEDSAVYLCASSLEPPGPVGNTIYFGEGSWLTVV.

The V call is TRBV7-2, the J call TRBJ2-7, with D unclear. The germline V gene encodes CDR1 SGHTA and CDR2 FQGNSA. The CDR3 runs to 15 residues. V lost 0 bases and J 4 bases, leaving 13 bases between the germline ends. CDR3 bases: TGTGCCAGCAGCTTAGCCCTGGATGGGCCATACGAGCAGTACTTC. This codes for CASSLALDGPYEQYF. The entire variable domain, with the rest obtained from reference TRBV7-2 and TRBJ2-7, is as follows: GAGVSQSPSNKVTEKGKDVELRCDPISGHTALYWYRQSLGQGLEFLIYFQGNSAPDKSGLPSDRFSAERTGGSVSTLTIQRTQQEDSAVYLCASSLALDGPYEQYFGPGTRLTVT.

The rearrangement links TRBV7-3 to TRBJ1-1; the D is unclear. The CDR3 has 13 amino acids. V was shortened by 1 base and J by 1 base, with 4 bases between the two germline ends. In germline, CDR1 is SGHTA, CDR2 FQGTGA. CDR3 sequence: CASSLKWNTEAFF. The CDR3 nucleotides are TGTGCCAGCAGCTTAAAATGGAACACTGAAGCTTTCTTT.